This TCR beta chain came from a study of CD4 T cells in relation to SARS-CoV-2 and coronaviruses. Study-level background: PBMCs were cultured with antigen for roughly nine days before TCR beta sequencing.

90,000 to 100,000 naive or memory CD4+ cells were cultured with CEF peptides for about 10 days. This CDR3 is built from 17 residues. The study's findings and limits: In around 60% of donors, memory CD4+ clonotypes crossrecognized SARS-CoV-2 and at least one common cold coronavirus spike. Culture-expanded clones reflect memory recall rather than primary priming during culture.

Clones were read by immunoSEQ multiplex PCR, and TCRdb kept only the in-frame ones, dropping some. The table records about 43,000 clones, 82% of them present only once. Concerning this clone itself: Antigen unknown.

The chain uses TRBV21-1 and TRBJ2-7; TRBD2 reflects the table's D call only, with no check against the DNA. TRBV21-1 is an annotated pseudogene. Sequenced sample: naive CD4+ T cells from PBMCs, cultured in vitro. Described subset: naive CD4+ T cells isolated by negative enrichment. This receptor was obtained from an adult with COVID-19. CDR3 loop: CASSKGTSGVPPYEQYF. The CDR3 DNA is TGTGCCAGCAGCAAAGGGACTAGCGGGGTTCCCCCCTACGAGCAGTACTTC.